The present T cell receptor beta chain was sequenced within a study of CD8 T cells in ankylosing spondylitis. Study-level findings and limits: A motif in TCR beta, a set of eight highly homologous variants, appeared characteristic of ankylosing spondylitis blood. Prior work had noted some motif variants in reactive arthritis blood and synovial fluid. Clones linked to the disease showed a CD8+ phenotype. They occurred at relatively low frequencies in peripheral blood.

Many counts were recorded for this clonotype. What it binds is not known. One entry per CDR3 protein, called by TCRdb with MiXCR from the 5' RACE reads. The data contain approximately 180,000 distinct CDR3 sequences, about 20% of them singletons. The CDR3 is made up of 14 amino acids. V shed 4 bases and J 7 bases; nucleotides not matched to a gene: 9. The germline V gene encodes CDR1 MNHEY and CDR2 SMNVEV (reference sequence). Sequencing input: blood, either unsorted or a sorted T cell fraction (not recorded which). This TCR was recovered from a male donor aged 5 to 30 with ankylosing spondylitis or in good health (not recorded which). The J gene is TRBJ2-7, the V gene TRBV27, with 8 nucleotides matching TRBD2. CDR3 amino acids: CASSSGGWTSEQYF. The CDR3 DNA reads as TGTGCCAGCAGTTCGGGGGGGTGGACTTCTGAGCAGTACTTC.